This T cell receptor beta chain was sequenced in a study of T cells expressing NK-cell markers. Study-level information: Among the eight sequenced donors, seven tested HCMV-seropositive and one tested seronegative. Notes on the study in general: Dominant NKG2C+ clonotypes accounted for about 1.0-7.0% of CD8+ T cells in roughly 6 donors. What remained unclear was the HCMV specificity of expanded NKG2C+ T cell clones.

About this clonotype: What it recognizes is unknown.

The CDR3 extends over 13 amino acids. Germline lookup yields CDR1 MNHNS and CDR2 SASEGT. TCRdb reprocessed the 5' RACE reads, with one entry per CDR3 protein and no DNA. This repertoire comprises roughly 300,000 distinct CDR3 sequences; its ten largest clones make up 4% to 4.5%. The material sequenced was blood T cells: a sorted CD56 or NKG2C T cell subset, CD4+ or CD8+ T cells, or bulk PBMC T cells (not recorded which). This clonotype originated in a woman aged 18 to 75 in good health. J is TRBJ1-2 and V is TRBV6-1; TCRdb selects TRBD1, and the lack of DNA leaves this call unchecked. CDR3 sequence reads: CASSRTPDYGYTF.